This T cell receptor beta chain was identified in a study of molecular identifiers for immune sequencing clone quantification. Whole-study results and caveats: In CMV-specific effectors, clones above 20 copies held over 98% of molecules; naive, under 1%. Highly expanded clones may be undercounted when identical TCR molecules share barcodes.

Sorting was used to obtain naive CD8 T cells (CD8+CD4-CCR7+CD45RA+). Previously described methods and listed TCR primers produced bulk TCR libraries. MiXCR was run by TCRdb on the PCR reads, yielding one entry per CDR3 protein. The sample records about 97,000 distinct CDR3 sequences, roughly a quarter being singletons. Germline CDR1 is SGHRS and CDR2 is YFSETQ. Trimming took off 4 bases at V and 6 bases at J, with 18 bases between the two ends. This CDR3 comprises 15 residues. Notes on this clonotype: What it recognizes is unknown.

This chain joins TRBV5-1 and TRBJ2-3; D perhaps matches TRBD2 (6 bases). This sequence originates from a human donor in good health. Some libraries in this study had Jurkat cell RNA spiked in. Sequenced material: naive CD8+ T cells from blood, with Jurkat cell RNA spiked in. The subset here: FACS-sorted CD8+CD4-CCR7+CD45RA+ naive T cells. For the CDR3, the DNA is TGCGCCAGCAGCACGGGAGACGGCCCCACGGATACGCAGTATTTT. Its protein is CASSTGDGPTDTQYF.